These 3 T cell receptor beta chains share one sample of origin, sequenced in a study of T cell clones after liver transplantation. Libraries were prepared by immunoSEQ multiplex PCR; TCRdb keeps only in-frame clonotypes and omits some of them. The profile shows fewer than 45,000 clones, approximately 86% of them singletons. Sample: CD4+ T cells from blood, taken 24 months after liver transplant. The source of these receptors is a human patient who received a liver transplant. The graft donor may have given rise to some T cells.

This clone was counted only a few times. The rearrangement joins TRBV10-1 to TRBJ1-1, with no clear D. Germline lookup yields CDR1 WNHNN and CDR2 SYGVQD (reference sequence). Trimming removed 0 bases at V and 7 bases at J, with 9 bases between. This CDR3 is 13 amino acids long. The chain's CDR3 is CASSESLEFEAFF. DNA for the CDR3: TGCGCCAGCAGTGAGTCATTGGAATTTGAAGCTTTCTTT.

The genes are TRBV5-1 and TRBJ2-7; 10 nucleotides align to TRBD1. The V segment lost 2 bases and the J segment 5 bases; nucleotides outside the gene matches: 4. Germline V gives CDR1 SGHRS, CDR2 YFSETQ. There are 14 residues in the CDR3. The CDR3 DNA follows: TGCGCCAGCAGCTTACCGGGACAGGGGAACGAGCAGTACTTC. It codes for CASSLPGQGNEQYF.

The rearrangement uses TRBV5-4 and TRBJ1-1; D is ambiguous. CDR1 and CDR2 from the germline V gene are SGHNT and YYREEE (reference sequence). V was cut by 4 bases and J by 4 bases, with 14 bases left in between. The CDR3 has 14 amino acids. The CDR3 DNA reads as TGTGCCAGCAGCGAAGACCCCGCGGGCACTGAAGCTTTCTTT. Its protein is CASSEDPAGTEAFF.